These 15 T cell receptor beta chains originate from one sample sequenced in a study of blood T cell repertoires in COVID-19. Profiled with immunoSEQ multiplex PCR; TCRdb holds only in-frame clones, not every one. Of hundreds of thousands of clones listed, 65% to 85% are singletons. Material for sequencing was peripheral blood. Receptor source: a woman between 45 and 60 years old with acute or convalescent COVID-19.

This clone was seen only once. The CDR3 is CASDSPGLSTDTQYF. As DNA, the CDR3 is TGTGCCAGCGACTCCCCGGGACTCAGCACAGATACGCAGTATTTT. The rearrangement joins TRBV6-6 to TRBJ2-3; possibly TRBD2 for D (6 bases). Germline V gene lookup returns CDR1 MNHNY and CDR2 SVGAGI (reference sequence). The CDR3 runs 15 residues. Trimming pared 8 bases from V and 0 bases from J, leaving 15 bases between.

The chain employs TRBV6-5 and TRBJ2-7, with D possibly TRBD2 on 5 matching bases. From germline, CDR1 is MNHEY and CDR2 SVGAGI. Trimming stripped 4 bases from V and 7 bases from J, with 8 bases between. This CDR3 is 11 amino acids long. CDR3 region: CASSFGGEQYF. The CDR3 DNA reads as TGTGCCAGCAGTTTCGGAGGAGAGCAGTACTTC.

This clone has just one count. The chain carries TRBV6-5 and TRBJ2-7; TRBD2 agrees at 9 bases. The CDR3 is 15 residues long. J lost 2 bases, V lost 2 bases, and 4 bases had no gene match. Per germline, CDR1 MNHEY and CDR2 SVGAGI. The CDR3 DNA reads TGTGCCAGCAGTTACCGAGCTAGCGGGACCTACGAGCAGTACTTC. Amino acid sequence: CASSYRASGTYEQYF.

This rearrangement joins TRBV5-1 to TRBJ2-7, with 11 bases that match TRBD2. CDR3 length: 15 residues. Germline V gives CDR1 SGHRS, CDR2 YFSETQ. Losses at the gene ends were 5 bases for V and 6 bases for J; bases not matched to a gene: 10. CDR3 amino acids: CASSARDSGRAEQYF. The DNA for the CDR3 is TGCGCCAGCAGTGCGAGGGATAGCGGGAGGGCCGAGCAGTACTTC. Complete variable domain (other parts from reference TRBV5-1 and TRBJ2-7): KAGVTQTPRYLIKTRGQQVTLSCSPISGHRSVSWYQQTPGQGLQFLFEYFSETQRNKGNFPGRFSGRQFSNSRSEMNVSTLELGDSALYLCASSARDSGRAEQYFGPGTRLTVT.

The J gene is TRBJ1-1, the V gene TRBV10-3; tentatively, D is TRBD1 (5 bases). V gave up 2 bases and J gave up 1 base, with 5 bases separating them. From germline, CDR1 is ENHRY and CDR2 SYGVKD. This CDR3 is 13 amino acids long. The CDR3 sequence: CAISEDRNTEAFF. The DNA of the CDR3 is TGTGCCATCAGTGAGGACAGGAACACTGAAGCTTTCTTT.

The V gene is TRBV10-2, the J gene TRBJ2-7; 9 nucleotides line up with TRBD2. The J segment lost 5 bases and the V segment lost 6 bases, leaving 8 bases of the junction unmatched. CDR1 is WSHSY and CDR2 is SAAADI in the germline V gene. The CDR3 covers 14 residues. This CDR3 is CASSRTSASHEQYF. The CDR3 DNA reads TGCGCCAGCAGCAGGACTAGCGCCAGTCACGAGCAGTACTTC.

The rearrangement joins TRBV10-2 to TRBJ2-1; 12 bases map to TRBD2. V lost 7 bases to trimming and J lost 2 bases; unmatched junction nucleotides: 6. The CDR3 loop spans 16 amino acids. Per the germline V gene, CDR1 is WSHSY and CDR2 is SAAADI. In nucleotides, the CDR3 is TGCGCCAGCACAGCGGGACTAGCGGGCGCCTACAATGAGCAGTTCTTC. Protein product: CASTAGLAGAYNEQFF.

V is TRBV5-1 and J is TRBJ1-2; TRBD1 matches at 7 bases. Trimming cost V 4 bases and J 3 bases; bases outside gene matches: 9. This CDR3 has 15 amino acids. Per germline, CDR1 SGHRS and CDR2 YFSETQ. The CDR3 loop is CASSRKGARDYGYTF. The CDR3, as DNA: TGCGCCAGCAGCCGGAAGGGGGCGAGGGACTATGGCTACACCTTC.

The chain joins TRBV2 to TRBJ2-7; tentatively, D is TRBD1 (6 bases). CDR1 is SNHLY, CDR2 FYNNEI, per germline. Trimming pared 3 bases from V and 2 bases from J, leaving 17 bases between. The CDR3 runs to 16 residues. This CDR3 reads CASSERVTGLTYEQYF. In DNA, the CDR3 is TGTGCCAGCAGTGAGAGGGTCACAGGGTTGACCTACGAGCAGTACTTC.

This clone was seen once. The J gene is TRBJ1-1, the V gene TRBV11-1; D uncertain. The V end lost 5 bases, the J end lost 1 base, and 11 bases lay between the germline ends. Germline V CDR1 and CDR2: SGHAT, FQDESV (reference sequence). This CDR3 region has 14 residues. CDR3 DNA sequence: TGTGCCAGCAGCACTTCCCGGGGGAACACTGAAGCTTTCTTT. Protein product: CASSTSRGNTEAFF.

The chain is built from TRBV5-1 and TRBJ2-1; 13 bases are shared with TRBD2. The V segment lost 4 bases and the J segment 9 bases; nucleotides outside the gene matches: 13. Per germline, CDR1 SGHRS and CDR2 YFSETQ. This CDR3 is 17 amino acids long. CDR3 region: CASSMGTLAGGSSEQFF. CDR3 DNA: TGCGCCAGCAGCATGGGTACACTAGCGGGAGGGTCGAGTGAGCAGTTCTTC.

This chain joins TRBV19 and TRBJ2-1, with TRBD2 as a possible D gene (6 bases). This CDR3 is built from 15 residues. CDR1 is LNHDA and CDR2 is SQIVND in the germline V gene (reference sequence). Trimming shortened V by 7 bases and J by 0 bases, and 13 bases separated the two germline ends. CDR3 DNA sequence: TGTGCCAGTATGTCGGGGGTTTACTCCTACAATGAGCAGTTCTTC. Translating it yields CASMSGVYSYNEQFF.

This clone was observed many times. The rearrangement uses TRBV3-1 (or the pseudogene TRBV3-2) and TRBJ1-6; a weak D match, TRBD1 (5 bases). CDR3 size: 15 residues. Germline lookup yields CDR1 LGHDT and CDR2 YNNKEL (reference sequence). The V and J ends lost 3 bases and 6 bases respectively, with 12 bases between them. CDR3 amino acids: CASSHSGTANSPLHF. Written as DNA, the CDR3 is TGTGCCAGCAGCCATAGCGGGACGGCTAATTCACCCCTCCACTTT.

This clone was observed a few times. The chain links TRBV19 to TRBJ2-7, with D possibly matching TRBD2 (6 bases). The germline V gene has CDR1 LNHDA and CDR2 SQIVND (reference sequence). V was cut by 3 bases and J by 5 bases, with 20 bases left in between. The CDR3 loop spans 16 amino acids. CDR3 sequence (DNA): TGTGCCAGTAGTATGGGCGTGAGCGGGCTTCTCCACGAGCAGTACTTC. Its translation is CASSMGVSGLLHEQYF.

The sample holds one count of this clone. The chain employs TRBV19 and TRBJ1-1; D is undetermined. Germline CDR1 reads LNHDA; CDR2 reads SQIVND (reference sequence). Trimming stripped 5 bases from V and 8 bases from J, with 15 bases between. CDR3 length: 13 residues. In DNA, the CDR3 is TGTGCCAGTAGTCTCCAGTGGGGAGGAGAAGCTTTCTTT. This translates into CASSLQWGGEAFF.